These 28 T cell receptor beta chains originate from one sample sequenced in a study of T cells in Graves' hyperthyroidism and ophthalmopathy. From RNA transcripts, TCR beta CDR3 regions were amplified. First-round RT-PCR of the TCR CDR3 relied on the HTBI primer set. TCRdb reprocessed the multiplex PCR reads via MiXCR and lists one record per CDR3 protein. The sample records 400,000 to 550,000 distinct CDR3 sequences, approximately 25% being singletons. Sample: blood. These receptors were obtained from a woman aged 25 to 45 with Graves' ophthalmopathy.

The chain has TRBV19 and TRBJ2-4; 7 nucleotides match TRBD2. Germline values: CDR1 LNHDA, CDR2 SQIVND (reference sequence). V was pared by 10 bases and J by 0 bases, with 9 bases of the junction left unmatched. CDR3 length: 15 amino acids. The CDR3 DNA is TGTGCCACATCGGAGCGGGGCCTAGCCAAAAACATTCAGTACTTC. Residues: CATSERGLAKNIQYF.

This clonotype was found many times. For the CDR3, the DNA is TGTGCCAGCAGTGAAGGGAGCAGATTCTATGGCTACACCTTC. It is translated as CASSEGSRFYGYTF. The chain joins TRBV6-1 to TRBJ1-2, with unresolved D. In germline, CDR1 is MNHNS, CDR2 SASEGT. This CDR3 is built from 14 residues. With 1 base removed from V and 4 bases from J, the gap between germline ends came to 10 bases.

CDR3 protein: CSAGGGHYGYTF. For the CDR3, the DNA is TGCAGCGCCGGAGGAGGTCACTATGGCTACACCTTC. The gene calls are TRBV29-1 and TRBJ1-2; D is ambiguous. This CDR3 is built from 12 residues. Per germline, CDR1 SQVTM and CDR2 ANQGSEA. V was clipped by 7 bases and J by 3 bases, with 12 bases between them.

The rearrangement joins TRBV6-5 to TRBJ2-7; a weak D match, TRBD1 (6 bases). The CDR3 consists of 14 residues. Trimming removed 2 bases from V and 2 bases from J, with 10 bases in between. Per the germline V gene, CDR1 is MNHEY and CDR2 is SVGAGI. CDR3 bases: TGTGCCAGCAGTTACCCCGCAGGGGCCTACGAGCAGTACTTC. Translation gives CASSYPAGAYEQYF.

This clonotype was recorded at least ten times. The V and J genes are TRBV10-3 and TRBJ2-5; D not certain. CDR1 ENHRY and CDR2 SYGVKD come from the germline V gene. Trimming removed 3 bases from V and 5 bases from J, with 7 bases in between. The CDR3 is 12 residues long. The CDR3 sequence is CAISEKGETQYF. DNA for the CDR3: TGTGCCATCAGTGAAAAGGGTGAGACCCAGTACTTC.

J is TRBJ2-7 and V is TRBV6-5; 13 positions agree with TRBD2. V shed 0 bases and J 6 bases; nucleotides not matched to a gene: 2. CDR1 is MNHEY, CDR2 SVGAGI, per germline. CDR3 length: 15 residues. The DNA of the CDR3 is TGTGCCAGCAGTTACTCACTAGCGGGAGGGGGCGAGCAGTACTTC. The encoded protein is CASSYSLAGGGEQYF.

This clonotype has ten or more counts. This rearrangement joins TRBV7-2 to TRBJ2-7; D is undetermined. Germline V gene lookup returns CDR1 SGHTA and CDR2 FQGNSA. With 5 bases removed from V and 6 bases from J, the gap between germline ends came to 14 bases. This CDR3 contains 13 residues. The CDR3 is CASSPLMGSEQYF. CDR3 nucleotide sequence: TGTGCCAGCAGCCCGCTGATGGGGTCCGAGCAGTACTTC.

The CDR3 DNA is TGTGCCAGCAGTTTATCCTACAGGGGGGGTAACGCCGAGCAGTACTTC. Translating it yields CASSLSYRGGNAEQYF. The gene calls are TRBV27 and TRBJ2-7; a possible D gene is TRBD1 (8 bases). The CDR3 loop spans 16 amino acids. Germline CDR1 MNHEY, CDR2 SMNVEV (reference sequence). V was trimmed by 0 bases and J by 6 bases, leaving 18 bases between them.

This clonotype was recorded at least ten times. CDR3 in amino acids: CASRSGTGSYEQYF. CDR3 nucleotides: TGTGCCAGCAGGTCCGGGACAGGCTCCTACGAGCAGTACTTC. This chain links TRBV2 with TRBJ2-7; the match to TRBD1 covers 8 bases. From germline, CDR1 is SNHLY and CDR2 FYNNEI. The trim removed 6 bases at V and 0 bases at J, leaving 4 bases unmatched. The CDR3 length is 14 residues.

The J gene is TRBJ2-2, the V gene TRBV5-4; D is possibly TRBD1 (5 bases). The germline V and J ends were trimmed by 0 bases and 7 bases, with 10 bases remaining between them. Looked up from germline, CDR1 is SGHNT and CDR2 is YYREEE (reference sequence). The CDR3 has 14 amino acids. The CDR3 sequence is CASSLEGFGGELFF. Here the CDR3 DNA reads TGTGCCAGCAGCTTGGAGGGGTTTGGCGGGGAGCTGTTTTTT.

The chain is built from TRBV13 and TRBJ2-2, with TRBD2 matching over 9 bases. The CDR3 has 17 residues. After removal of 6 bases from V and 3 bases from J, the junction contained 11 bases not matched to a gene. Germline CDR1 reads PRHDT; CDR2 reads FYEKMQ (reference sequence). The DNA for the CDR3 is TGTGCCAGCAGACTCGCTGGGACTAGCAGATACACCGGGGAGCTGTTTTTT. Residues: CASRLAGTSRYTGELFF.

This clonotype showed up many times. The CDR3 loop reads CASSRDTETYEQYF. As DNA, the CDR3 is TGTGCCAGCAGCCGAGATACAGAAACCTACGAGCAGTACTTC. The V and J genes are TRBV3-1 and TRBJ2-7; no reliable D call. CDR3 length equals 14 residues. Per the germline V gene, CDR1 is LGHDT and CDR2 is YNNKEL (reference sequence). V lost 4 bases to trimming and J lost 2 bases, with 12 bases between them.

This clonotype was seen many times. The rearrangement uses TRBV6-2 or TRBV6-3 and TRBJ1-3, with TRBD1 matching over 8 bases. The trim removed 6 bases at V and 4 bases at J, leaving 8 bases unmatched. Germline CDR1 MNHEY, CDR2 SVGEGT. This CDR3 has 15 amino acids. The DNA for the CDR3 is TGTGCCAGCAGGGACAGGGCAATGGAAGGAAACACCATATATTTT. Protein: CASRDRAMEGNTIYF.

The gene calls are TRBV15 and TRBJ2-3; 11 nucleotides align to TRBD2. Trimming at V came to 5 bases and at J to 5 bases, leaving 6 bases not matched to a gene. The CDR3 contains 15 residues. CDR1 and CDR2 (germline): LNHNV, YYDKDF (reference sequence). CDR3 sequence reads: CATSLGLAVEDTQYF. The DNA of the CDR3 is TGTGCCACCAGCCTGGGACTAGCGGTCGAAGATACGCAGTATTTT.

This clonotype was counted only a few times. The J gene is TRBJ1-1, the V gene TRBV27, with 7 bases identical to TRBD1. CDR3 length: 15 residues. Unmatched junction bases numbered 9, after V lost 6 bases and J lost 2 bases. Germline CDR1 is MNHEY and CDR2 is SMNVEV (reference sequence). The CDR3 DNA is TGTGCCAGCAGACTGGTCGGGACAGCCAACACTGAAGCTTTCTTT. It codes for CASRLVGTANTEAFF.

Many counts were recorded for this clonotype. The genes are TRBV28 and TRBJ1-1, with unresolved D. The CDR3 consists of 12 residues. The germline V gene encodes CDR1 MDHEN and CDR2 SYDVKM. The germline V and J ends were trimmed by 7 bases and 1 base, with 7 bases remaining between them. DNA for the CDR3: TGTGCCAGCATTCAATGGAACACTGAAGCTTTCTTT. Its translation is CASIQWNTEAFF.

The chain uses TRBV13 and TRBJ1-1; 7 nucleotides agree with TRBD1. Losses at the gene ends were 3 bases for V and 1 base for J; bases not matched to a gene: 8. The germline gives CDR1 PRHDT, CDR2 FYEKMQ (reference sequence). The length of the CDR3 is 16 residues. CDR3 sequence (DNA): TGTGCCAGCAGCTTGGTATTGGGACAGCAGAACACTGAAGCTTTCTTT. Translated: CASSLVLGQQNTEAFF.

This clonotype occurred many times. The chain uses TRBV4-1 and TRBJ2-7, with 9 bases that match TRBD1. Germline-derived CDR1 and CDR2 are MGHRA and YSYEKL. The CDR3 is made up of 15 amino acids. V lost 1 base, J lost 3 bases, and 4 bases stayed unmatched. Here the CDR3 reads CASSQAAGQGYEQYF. In DNA, the CDR3 is TGCGCCAGCAGCCAAGCGGCGGGACAGGGCTACGAGCAGTACTTC.

The genes are TRBV9 and TRBJ2-7, with 8 bases lining up with TRBD1. V lost 4 bases and J lost 6; bases outside the gene matches: 12. The CDR3 covers 15 residues. CDR1 SGDLS and CDR2 YYNGEE come from the germline V gene. CDR3 sequence (DNA): TGTGCCAGCAGCCCTCTAGGGACAGGCGTATTCGAGCAGTACTTC. As protein: CASSPLGTGVFEQYF.

The gene calls are TRBV6-1 and TRBJ2-7; D is unresolved. CDR3 length equals 14 residues. Germline lookup yields CDR1 MNHNS and CDR2 SASEGT. Trimming shortened V by 3 bases and J by 1 base, and 10 bases separated the two germline ends. The CDR3 nucleotides are TGTGCCAGCAGTGACTTTGGTGGGTCCTACGAGCAGTACTTC. Translating gives CASSDFGGSYEQYF.

The chain carries TRBV20-1 and TRBJ2-7; D may be TRBD1 or TRBD2 (5 bases each). CDR3 length: 14 amino acids. CDR1 and CDR2 from the germline V gene are DFQATT and SNEGSKA (reference sequence). V lost 4 bases, J lost 2 bases, and 15 bases lay in between. The CDR3, as DNA: TGCAGTGCTACCCGGGACGGGGCTACCTACGAGCAGTACTTC. This sequence encodes CSATRDGATYEQYF.

This clonotype occurred many times. The chain combines TRBV12-3 or TRBV12-4 with TRBJ2-7; 9 bases are a match to TRBD2. This CDR3 region has 13 residues. Trimming cost V 6 bases and J 4 bases; bases outside gene matches: 4. CDR3 sequence reads: CASSSAGGYEQYF. CDR3 DNA: TGTGCCAGCAGCTCAGCGGGGGGATACGAGCAGTACTTC.

The genes are TRBV6-1 and TRBJ1-1; 8 positions agree with TRBD1. The CDR3 covers 16 residues. Per germline, CDR1 MNHNS and CDR2 SASEGT. After removal of 6 bases from V and 1 base from J, the junction contained 10 bases not matched to a gene. CDR3 loop: CASSTSGGQGNTEAFF. CDR3 in DNA: TGTGCCAGCAGCACCTCGGGCGGACAGGGGAACACTGAAGCTTTCTTT.

This clonotype came up many times. This may be a read error, as it is one base from a much larger clone. The J gene is TRBJ1-5, the V gene TRBV6-2 or TRBV6-3; D ambiguous. The germline CDR1 and CDR2 sequences are MNHEY and SVGEGT. The CDR3 is made up of 12 amino acids. V dropped 7 bases and J dropped 0 bases, with 4 bases sitting between them. The CDR3 coding sequence is TGTGCCAGCAAGCATAGCAATCAGCCCCAGCATTTT. Translating gives CASKHSNQPQHF.

There are many counts of this clonotype. The chain combines TRBV5-1 with TRBJ1-1; D gene unclear. Per germline, CDR1 SGHRS and CDR2 YFSETQ. V was clipped by 0 bases and J by 3 bases, with 9 bases between them. The CDR3 is made up of 14 amino acids. CDR3 residues: CASSLGTADTEAFF. The CDR3 coding sequence is TGCGCCAGCAGCTTGGGGACCGCGGACACTGAAGCTTTCTTT. The full variable domain, completed using reference TRBV5-1 and TRBJ1-1, is KAGVTQTPRYLIKTRGQQVTLSCSPISGHRSVSWYQQTPGQGLQFLFEYFSETQRNKGNFPGRFSGRQFSNSRSEMNVSTLELGDSALYLCASSLGTADTEAFFGQGTRLTVV.

This clonotype occurred a few times. This chain connects TRBV11-1 to TRBJ2-7; the D gene is possibly TRBD2 (7 bases). The CDR3 contains 12 residues. With 5 bases removed from V and 7 bases from J, the gap between germline ends came to 12 bases. Looked up from germline, CDR1 is SGHAT and CDR2 is FQDESV (reference sequence). The DNA for the CDR3 is TGTGCCAGCAGCGGGGGGGCGTTGGAGCAGTACTTC. It specifies CASSGGALEQYF.

Many counts were recorded for this clonotype. The CDR3 here is CASSAAPAPYEQYF. The CDR3 region has the DNA TGTGCCAGCTCGGCCGCCCCGGCTCCCTACGAGCAGTACTTC. The chain has TRBV18 and TRBJ2-7; no definite D call. The V gene's germline CDR1 is KGHSH and CDR2 LQKENI. The CDR3 length is 14 residues. V was shortened by 6 bases and J by 2 bases, with 14 bases between the two germline ends.

This clonotype was counted a few times. The J gene is TRBJ2-7, the V gene TRBV28, with unresolved D. CDR3 length: 15 residues. V shed 3 bases and J shed 6 bases, with 18 bases lying between them. The germline gives CDR1 MDHEN, CDR2 SYDVKM. The CDR3 nucleotides are TGTGCCAGCAGTTTCTTCGAGAACCTCGTAACCGAGCAGTACTTC. It translates to CASSFFENLVTEQYF.